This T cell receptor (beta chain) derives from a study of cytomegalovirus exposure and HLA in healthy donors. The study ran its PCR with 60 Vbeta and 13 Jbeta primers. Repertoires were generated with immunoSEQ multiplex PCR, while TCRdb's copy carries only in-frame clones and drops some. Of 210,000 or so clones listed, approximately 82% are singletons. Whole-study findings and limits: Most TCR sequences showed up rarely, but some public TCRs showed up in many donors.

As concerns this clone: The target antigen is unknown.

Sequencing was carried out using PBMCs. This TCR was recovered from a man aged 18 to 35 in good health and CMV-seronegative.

CDR3 coding DNA: TGTGCTAGTGGTTTGGTACTCGGAGGTGAGAGCTCTGGAAACACCATATATTTT. Translated: CASGLVLGGESSGNTIYF. The chain combines TRBV12-5 with TRBJ1-3; unclear D gene. Trimming took 0 bases from V and 0 from J, leaving 15 bases between them. CDR1 is LGHNT, CDR2 FRNRAP, per germline. The CDR3 loop spans 18 amino acids.